The subject of this entry is one T cell receptor (beta chain). The sample originates from a study of cytomegalovirus exposure and HLA in healthy donors. Turning to the study itself: In a later analysis, the 130 or so validation repertoires were reported to have used the same platform as the 550 to 850 first-cohort repertoires.

From the 120-subject validation cohort, which was separate from the roughly 670-subject first cohort, the donors were drawn. Assay used: immunoSEQ multiplex PCR; TCRdb lists only in-frame clones, some missing. This table has about 84,000 clones, under 95% appearing once. Trimming removed 0 bases at V and 7 bases at J, with 7 bases between. Germline CDR1 and CDR2: SGHRS and YFSETQ. The CDR3 sequence is 12 residues long. The clonotype was recovered from a man between 25 and 39 years old in good health and CMV-seronegative. This chain uses TRBV5-1 with TRBJ1-2; D not certain. Material: PBMCs. The CDR3 reads CASSLDRTGYTF. DNA of the CDR3: TGCGCCAGCAGCTTGGACAGAACTGGCTACACCTTC.